The 10 T cell receptor beta chains below come from one sample, sequenced in a study of cytomegalovirus exposure and HLA in healthy donors. The PCR employed 60 Vbeta primers together with 13 Jbeta primers. The data were produced by immunoSEQ multiplex PCR, yet TCRdb's version contains in-frame clones alone and is incomplete. In the table there are 150,000 to 200,000 clones, roughly 70% of which are singletons. Sequencing input: PBMCs. The receptors originated from a male donor in good health and CMV-seronegative.

The gene calls are TRBV5-5 and TRBJ2-2; D is possibly TRBD2 (6 bases). The CDR3 is 16 amino acids. From germline, CDR1 is SGHKS and CDR2 YYEKEE (reference sequence). V dropped 6 bases and J dropped 8 bases, with 23 bases sitting between them. The chain's CDR3 is CASTSRDFLIEGELFF. The CDR3 DNA follows: TGTGCCAGCACCTCCCGGGACTTCCTTATCGAGGGGGAGCTGTTTTTT.

This clone was detected only a few times. The chain joins TRBV6-5 to TRBJ2-7, with 9 bases fitting TRBD1. Germline V gene sequence: CDR1 MNHEY, CDR2 SVGAGI. The ends lost 7 bases at V and 0 bases at J; junction bases unmatched: 7. The CDR3 contains 15 residues. CDR3 residues: CASTQQGASSYEQYF. In DNA form, the CDR3 reads TGTGCCAGCACTCAACAGGGGGCGAGCTCCTACGAGCAGTACTTC.

The chain carries TRBV28 and TRBJ1-1, with unresolved D. Trimming cost V 6 bases and J 0 bases, with 11 bases left between them. Per the germline V gene, CDR1 is MDHEN and CDR2 is SYDVKM. This CDR3 has 14 residues. The CDR3 DNA is TGTGCCAGCAGCCTGAGCCAACTGAACACTGAAGCTTTCTTT. Its protein product is CASSLSQLNTEAFF.

The rearrangement uses TRBV6-1 and TRBJ2-7; D is possibly TRBD2 (6 bases). The CDR3 sequence is 16 residues long. V was shortened by 3 bases and J by 6 bases, with 21 bases between the two germline ends. CDR1 MNHNS and CDR2 SASEGT come from the germline V gene. The CDR3 DNA reads as TGTGCCAGCAGTGATCGCGCCGGGACTGGGGCGGGCGAGCAGTACTTC. Amino acid sequence: CASSDRAGTGAGEQYF.

This clone was seen once. The CDR3 nucleotides read TGTGCCAGCAGATACGGGACAGGAAGCGCCGGGGAGCTGTTTTTT. Protein sequence: CASRYGTGSAGELFF. The V gene is TRBV2, the J gene TRBJ2-2; 8 bases agree with TRBD1. This CDR3 comprises 15 residues. V was clipped by 6 bases and J by 6 bases; unmatched bases: 9. Germline V gene lookup returns CDR1 SNHLY and CDR2 FYNNEI.

This sequence joins TRBV28 and TRBJ1-1; 8 bases agree with TRBD1. CDR1 is MDHEN, CDR2 SYDVKM, per germline. The CDR3 sequence is 11 residues long. With V trimmed by 4 bases and J by 12 bases, 4 bases remained unmatched. CDR3 region: CASSWTGSTFF. The CDR3, as DNA: TGTGCCAGCAGTTGGACAGGGTCAACTTTCTTT. Together with reference TRBV28 and TRBJ1-1, the CDR3 gives the full variable domain: DVKVTQSSRYLVKRTGEKVFLECVQDMDHENMFWYRQDPGLGLRLIYFSYDVKMKEKGDIPEGYSVSREKKERFSLILESASTNQTSMYLCASSWTGSTFFGQGTRLTVV.

CDR3 sequence: CASSLELLSSGNTIYF. The CDR3 DNA reads as TGTGCCAGCAGCTTAGAGCTCCTGAGCTCTGGAAACACCATATATTTT. This chain joins TRBV7-8 and TRBJ1-3; D not certain. The CDR3 sequence is 16 residues long. Per the germline V gene, CDR1 is SGHVS and CDR2 is FQNEAQ. Trimming took 1 base from V and 0 from J, leaving 10 bases between them. Based on the CDR3 plus reference TRBV7-8 and TRBJ1-3, the full variable domain is GAGVSQSPRYKVAKRGQDVALRCDPISGHVSLFWYQQALGQGPEFLTYFQNEAQLDKSGLPSDRFFAERPEGSVSTLKIQRTQQEDSAVYLCASSLELLSSGNTIYFGEGSWLTVV.

The chain employs TRBV28 and TRBJ1-1; maybe TRBD1 (5 bases). Germline loops: CDR1 MDHEN, CDR2 SYDVKM. The CDR3 has 14 residues. Trimming shortened V by 3 bases and J by 7 bases, and 15 bases separated the two germline ends. This chain's CDR3 is CASSLGRGFGEAFF. As DNA, the CDR3 is TGTGCCAGCAGTTTGGGGCGTGGCTTTGGTGAAGCTTTCTTT. The variable domain in full, with the rest retrieved from reference TRBV28 and TRBJ1-1, is DVKVTQSSRYLVKRTGEKVFLECVQDMDHENMFWYRQDPGLGLRLIYFSYDVKMKEKGDIPEGYSVSREKKERFSLILESASTNQTSMYLCASSLGRGFGEAFFGQGTRLTVV.

The chain carries TRBV9 and TRBJ2-7, with 9 bases matching TRBD2. CDR3 size: 15 residues. Germline CDR1 SGDLS, CDR2 YYNGEE. V shed 0 bases, J shed 7 bases, and the junction held 8 bases outside the gene matches. The CDR3: CASSVGGGGAEEQYF. The CDR3 DNA is TGTGCCAGCAGCGTAGGGGGCGGGGGGGCGGAGGAGCAGTACTTC.

The chain employs TRBV5-4 and TRBJ1-2; 8 bases fit TRBD1. Germline-derived CDR1 and CDR2 are SGHNT and YYREEE (reference sequence). This CDR3 comprises 16 residues. The V and J ends lost 4 bases and 5 bases, in that order; junction bases with no gene match: 13. The CDR3 coding sequence is TGTGCCAGCAGCAGAGCACTCACGGACAGGGCATATGGCTACACCTTC. This encodes CASSRALTDRAYGYTF.